One and the same sample provided the 14 T cell receptor beta chains below, sequenced in a study of shared clonotypes between healthy human individuals. Sequencing used immunoSEQ multiplex PCR; TCRdb keeps in-frame clones, though not all of them. The table has over a million clones, approximately 80% seen once; the top ten hold 0.5% to 0.65%. Sequenced sample: memory CD4+ T cells from PBMCs. Subset here: CD45RA-negative fraction. Receptor source: a man aged 18-30 years in good health. Some clones in this sample may be carry-over from other donors' samples.

This clone has just one count. J is TRBJ1-3 and V is TRBV6-1; 8 nucleotides agree with TRBD1. The trim removed 8 bases at V and 3 bases at J, leaving 6 bases unmatched. The germline V gene encodes CDR1 MNHNS and CDR2 SASEGT. This CDR3 has 14 amino acids. As DNA, the CDR3 is TGTGCCAGCCGTTCAGGGGGCTATGGAAACACCATATATTTT. Residues: CASRSGGYGNTIYF.

Details on this clone: The identical CDR3 is also encoded by other nucleotide sequences in the sample. The chain employs TRBV28 and TRBJ1-3, with D hard to call. The CDR3 is 16 amino acids. Trimming shortened V by 5 bases and J by 4 bases, and 18 bases separated the two germline ends. Germline V gene lookup returns CDR1 MDHEN and CDR2 SYDVKM. CDR3 loop: CASSQPVRAQGNTIYF. In nucleotides, the CDR3 is TGTGCCAGCAGTCAGCCTGTACGGGCACAGGGAAACACCATATATTTT. Supplemented by reference TRBV28 and TRBJ1-3, the full variable domain reads DVKVTQSSRYLVKRTGEKVFLECVQDMDHENMFWYRQDPGLGLRLIYFSYDVKMKEKGDIPEGYSVSREKKERFSLILESASTNQTSMYLCASSQPVRAQGNTIYFGEGSWLTVV.

V is TRBV30 and J is TRBJ1-5; no definite D call. The CDR3 has 14 amino acids. V dropped 0 bases and J dropped 7 bases, with 13 bases sitting between them. The germline CDR1 and CDR2 sequences are GTSNPN and SVGIG (reference sequence). The CDR3 sequence is CAWSVIGFGQPQHF. The DNA for the CDR3 is TGTGCCTGGAGTGTAATAGGTTTTGGGCAGCCCCAGCATTTT. Supplemented by reference TRBV30 and TRBJ1-5, the full variable domain reads SQTIHQWPATLVQPVGSPLSLECTVEGTSNPNLYWYRQAAGRGLQLLFYSVGIGQISSEVPQNLSASRPQDRQFILSSKKLLLSDSGFYLCAWSVIGFGQPQHFGDGTRLSIL.

The table lists this clone with a few counts. The gene calls are TRBV29-1 and TRBJ2-1; tentatively, D is TRBD1 (5 bases). V lost 6 bases to trimming and J lost 2 bases, with 14 bases between them. There are 14 residues in the CDR3. The germline V gene encodes CDR1 SQVTM and CDR2 ANQGSEA. The DNA of the CDR3 is TGCAGCGTGGTACTTGGGGCCCCCTACAATGAGCAGTTCTTC. The encoded protein is CSVVLGAPYNEQFF.

CDR3 region: CASSPGSIDEQFF. As DNA, the CDR3 is TGCGCCAGCAGCCCGGGGAGTATTGATGAGCAGTTCTTC. The J gene is TRBJ2-1, the V gene TRBV5-1; tentatively, D is TRBD2 (5 bases). Germline CDR1 is SGHRS and CDR2 is YFSETQ. V lost 4 bases to trimming and J lost 8 bases, with 13 bases between them. CDR3 length: 13 amino acids.

Points on this clone: A far larger clone is a single base away, which makes a read error likely. The chain combines TRBV20-1 with TRBJ1-1; D is unresolved. Germline V lookup: CDR1 DFQATT, CDR2 SNEGSKA (reference sequence). CDR3 length equals 11 residues. The CDR3 DNA reads TGCGGTGCTAGTGCCAGAGATGAAGCTTTCTTT. Protein: CGASARDEAFF.

The chain joins TRBV27 to TRBJ2-1; TRBD2 agrees at 7 bases. This CDR3 has 14 amino acids. Germline trimming cut 6 bases from V and 9 bases from J; bases unmatched to any gene: 11. Germline assignment: CDR1 MNHEY and CDR2 SMNVEV (reference sequence). Written as DNA, the CDR3 is TGTGCCAGCAGCCCGGGAGGACGCCGGCTTGAGCAGTTCTTC. Its protein is CASSPGGRRLEQFF.

This clone was detected many times. J is TRBJ2-1 and V is TRBV25-1; D possibly matches TRBD1 or TRBD2 (5 bases each). The germline V gene encodes CDR1 MGHDK and CDR2 SYGVNS. This CDR3 is built from 16 residues. Deletions cut 2 bases from V and 6 bases from J, with 17 bases between. The CDR3 DNA follows: TGTGCCAGCAGTGAAAGGGGAGCAATACGGGGCAATGAGCAGTTCTTC. Translation: CASSERGAIRGNEQFF.

The rearrangement joins TRBV6-1 to TRBJ2-5; 14 bases are shared with TRBD2. CDR3 size: 15 residues. From germline, CDR1 is MNHNS and CDR2 SASEGT. Trimming took 6 bases from V and 6 from J; bases not matched to a gene: 6. The CDR3 DNA reads as TGTGCCAGCAGCCCGGGACTAGCGGGAGTTCAGACCCAGTACTTC. Its translation is CASSPGLAGVQTQYF.

The chain employs TRBV15 and TRBJ2-3; D unclear. V was pared by 0 bases and J by 9 bases, with 10 bases between. The germline V gene has CDR1 LNHNV and CDR2 YYDKDF (reference sequence). The CDR3 contains 13 residues. The CDR3 region is CATSRDKGDTQYF. DNA for the CDR3: TGTGCCACCAGCAGAGATAAGGGTGACACGCAGTATTTT.

This clone was recorded many times. In the same sample, other DNA sequences code for this CDR3. The J gene is TRBJ1-2, the V gene TRBV27; possibly TRBD1 for D (5 bases). From germline, CDR1 is MNHEY and CDR2 SMNVEV (reference sequence). Trimming shortened V by 5 bases and J by 4 bases, and 20 bases separated the two germline ends. The CDR3 contains 16 residues. Here the CDR3 reads CASSPTFGTVFYGYTF. The CDR3 DNA is TGTGCCAGCAGTCCCACTTTCGGGACGGTTTTCTATGGCTACACCTTC.

Many counts were recorded for this clone. V and J are TRBV5-1 and TRBJ2-1, with 11 nucleotides matching TRBD1. CDR1 and CDR2 from the germline V gene are SGHRS and YFSETQ. CDR3 length: 19 residues. J gave up 1 base and V 7 bases, and 16 bases lay outside the gene matches. CDR3 DNA sequence: TGCGCCAGCGGGGAGGCGGACAGGGGGCTCCGGAATTCCTACAATGAGCAGTTCTTC. Translating gives CASGEADRGLRNSYNEQFF.

The chain uses TRBV6-5 and TRBJ1-2; D remains ambiguous. The V gene's germline CDR1 is MNHEY and CDR2 SVGAGI. Trimming pared 6 bases from V and 3 bases from J, leaving 17 bases between. This CDR3 is 15 amino acids long. Here the CDR3 DNA reads TGTGCCAGCAGAGCGAGAGGGTACTCCCACTATGGCTACACCTTC. Amino acid sequence: CASRARGYSHYGYTF.

This clone appeared a few times. This chain uses TRBV11-3 with TRBJ2-1, with D maybe TRBD2 (5 bases). Trimming left V 0 bases short and J 5 bases short, with 8 bases between. CDR3 length: 14 residues. Per germline, CDR1 SGHNT and CDR2 YENEEA. The CDR3: CASSLDLADNEQFF. In nucleotides, the CDR3 is TGTGCCAGCAGCTTAGATCTAGCAGACAATGAGCAGTTCTTC.